This T cell receptor (beta chain) was observed in a study of shared clonotypes between healthy human individuals. Study as a whole: Three CD4 naive, three CD4 memory, two CD8 naive and one CD8 memory plate were used per donor. Findings and caveats of the study: On the whole, naive subsets had larger estimated richness than memory subsets had.

This CDR3 has 13 residues. The V gene's germline CDR1 is SGHAT and CDR2 FQNNGV. Trimming cost V 3 bases and J 5 bases, with 8 bases left between them. For this clone: Its cognate antigen is unknown.

Assay used: immunoSEQ multiplex PCR; TCRdb lists only in-frame clones, some missing. The repertoire holds just over 2,000,000 clones, with around 95% as singletons. Sequenced material: naive CD4+ T cells sorted from blood. As for subset: CD45RA+ positively selected. This rearrangement joins TRBV11-2 to TRBJ1-5; D call uncertain. This TCR was recovered from a man aged 18 to 29 in good health. The CDR3 here is CASSLGADQPQHF. The CDR3 nucleotides are TGTGCCAGCAGCTTGGGCGCGGATCAGCCCCAGCATTTT.